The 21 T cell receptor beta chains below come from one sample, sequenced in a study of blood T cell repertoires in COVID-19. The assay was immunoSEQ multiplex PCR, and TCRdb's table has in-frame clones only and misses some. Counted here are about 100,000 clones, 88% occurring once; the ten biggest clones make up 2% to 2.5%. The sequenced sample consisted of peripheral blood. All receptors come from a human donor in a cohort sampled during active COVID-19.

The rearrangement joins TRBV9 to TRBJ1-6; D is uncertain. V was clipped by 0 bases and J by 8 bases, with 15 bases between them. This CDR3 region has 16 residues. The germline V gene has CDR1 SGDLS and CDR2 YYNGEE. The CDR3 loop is CASSVGILTTYSPLHF. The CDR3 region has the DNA TGTGCCAGCAGCGTAGGGATCTTAACTACCTATTCACCCCTCCACTTT.

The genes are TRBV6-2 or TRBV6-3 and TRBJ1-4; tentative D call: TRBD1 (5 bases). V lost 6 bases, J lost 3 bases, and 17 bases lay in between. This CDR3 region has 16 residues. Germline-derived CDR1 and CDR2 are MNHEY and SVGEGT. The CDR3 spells CASSPDGGTANEKLFF. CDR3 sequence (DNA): TGTGCCAGCAGCCCCGACGGCGGGACGGCTAATGAAAAACTGTTTTTT.

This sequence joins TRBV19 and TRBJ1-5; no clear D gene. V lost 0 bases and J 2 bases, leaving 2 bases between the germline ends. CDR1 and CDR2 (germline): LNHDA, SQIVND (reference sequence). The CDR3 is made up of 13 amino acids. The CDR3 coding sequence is TGTGCCAGTAGTATAGACGGCAATCAGCCCCAGCATTTT. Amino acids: CASSIDGNQPQHF.

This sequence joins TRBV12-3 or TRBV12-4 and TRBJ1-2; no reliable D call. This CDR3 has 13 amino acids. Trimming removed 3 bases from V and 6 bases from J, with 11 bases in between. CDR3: CASSFASGDGYTF. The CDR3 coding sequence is TGTGCCAGCAGTTTCGCCTCCGGGGATGGCTACACCTTC.

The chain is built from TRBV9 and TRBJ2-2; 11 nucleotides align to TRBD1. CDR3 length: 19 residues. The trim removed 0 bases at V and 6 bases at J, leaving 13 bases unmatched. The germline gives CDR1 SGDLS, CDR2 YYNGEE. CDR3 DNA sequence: TGTGCCAGCAGCGTAGCCCGATCGGGACAGGGGGTTTCATCCGGGGAGCTGTTTTTT. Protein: CASSVARSGQGVSSGELFF.

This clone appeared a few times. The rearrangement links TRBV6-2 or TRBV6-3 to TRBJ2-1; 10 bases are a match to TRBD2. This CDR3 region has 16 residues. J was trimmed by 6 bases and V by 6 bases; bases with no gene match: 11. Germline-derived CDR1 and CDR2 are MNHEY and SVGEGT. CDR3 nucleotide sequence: TGTGCCAGCAGCCCCTGGAGCGGGAGGGTCCTCAATGAGCAGTTCTTC. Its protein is CASSPWSGRVLNEQFF.

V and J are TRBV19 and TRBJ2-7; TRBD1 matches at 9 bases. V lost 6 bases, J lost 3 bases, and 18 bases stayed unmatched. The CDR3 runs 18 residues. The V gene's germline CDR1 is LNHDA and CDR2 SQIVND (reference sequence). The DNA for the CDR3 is TGTGCCAGTAGACCACCGGGACAGGGAACAAAGGGGGGCTACGAGCAGTACTTC. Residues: CASRPPGQGTKGGYEQYF.

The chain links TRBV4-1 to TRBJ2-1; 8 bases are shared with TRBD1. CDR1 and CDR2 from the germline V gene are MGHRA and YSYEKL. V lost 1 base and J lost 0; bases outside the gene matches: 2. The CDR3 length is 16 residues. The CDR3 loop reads CASSQVDRGSYNEQFF. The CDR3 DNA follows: TGCGCCAGCAGCCAAGTCGACAGGGGCTCCTACAATGAGCAGTTCTTC.

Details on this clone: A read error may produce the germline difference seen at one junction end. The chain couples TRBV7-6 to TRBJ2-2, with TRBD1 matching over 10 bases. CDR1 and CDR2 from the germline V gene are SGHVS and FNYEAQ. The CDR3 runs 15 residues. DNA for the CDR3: TGTGCCAGCAGTTTAGGACAGGGGGGGACCGGGGAGCTGTTTTTT. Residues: CASSLGQGGTGELFF.

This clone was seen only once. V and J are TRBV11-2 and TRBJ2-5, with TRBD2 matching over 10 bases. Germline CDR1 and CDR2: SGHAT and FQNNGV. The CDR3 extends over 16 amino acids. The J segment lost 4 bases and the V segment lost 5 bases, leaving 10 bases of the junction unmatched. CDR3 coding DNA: TGTGCCAGCAGCCAAAGGACTAGCGGAGCGGTAGAGACCCAGTACTTC. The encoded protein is CASSQRTSGAVETQYF.

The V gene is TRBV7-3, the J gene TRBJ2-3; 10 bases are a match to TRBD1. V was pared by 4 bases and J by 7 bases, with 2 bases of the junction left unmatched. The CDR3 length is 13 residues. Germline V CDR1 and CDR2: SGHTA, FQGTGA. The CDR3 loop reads CASSSTGGYTQYF. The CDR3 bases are TGTGCCAGCAGCTCGACAGGGGGCTATACGCAGTATTTT. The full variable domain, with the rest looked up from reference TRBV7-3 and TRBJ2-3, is GAGVSQTPSNKVTEKGKYVELRCDPISGHTALYWYRQSLGQGPEFLIYFQGTGAADDSGLPNDRFFAVRPEGSVSTLKIQRTERGDSAVYLCASSSTGGYTQYFGPGTRLTVL.

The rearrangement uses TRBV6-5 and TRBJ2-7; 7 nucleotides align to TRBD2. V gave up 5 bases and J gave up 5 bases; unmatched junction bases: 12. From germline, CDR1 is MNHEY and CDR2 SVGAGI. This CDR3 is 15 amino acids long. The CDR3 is CASSPRTRNFDEQYF. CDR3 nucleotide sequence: TGTGCCAGCAGTCCGAGGACTAGAAATTTTGACGAGCAGTACTTC.

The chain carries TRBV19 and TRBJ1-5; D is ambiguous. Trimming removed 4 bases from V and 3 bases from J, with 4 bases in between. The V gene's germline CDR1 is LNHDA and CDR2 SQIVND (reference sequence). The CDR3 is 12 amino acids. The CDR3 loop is CASSTYNQPQHF. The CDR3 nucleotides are TGTGCCAGTAGTACCTACAATCAGCCCCAGCATTTT.

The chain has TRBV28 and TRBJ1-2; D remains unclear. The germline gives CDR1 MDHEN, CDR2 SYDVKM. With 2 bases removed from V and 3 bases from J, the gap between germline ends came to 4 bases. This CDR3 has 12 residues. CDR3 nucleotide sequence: TGTGCCAGCAGTTTAGCAGACTATGGCTACACCTTC. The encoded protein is CASSLADYGYTF.

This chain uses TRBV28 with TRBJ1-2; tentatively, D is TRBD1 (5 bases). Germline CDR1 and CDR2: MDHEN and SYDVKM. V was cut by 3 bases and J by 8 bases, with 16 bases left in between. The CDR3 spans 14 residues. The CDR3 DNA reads TGTGCCAGCAGTTTGGGTCAGGGTAGAAAGGGCTACACCTTC. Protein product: CASSLGQGRKGYTF.

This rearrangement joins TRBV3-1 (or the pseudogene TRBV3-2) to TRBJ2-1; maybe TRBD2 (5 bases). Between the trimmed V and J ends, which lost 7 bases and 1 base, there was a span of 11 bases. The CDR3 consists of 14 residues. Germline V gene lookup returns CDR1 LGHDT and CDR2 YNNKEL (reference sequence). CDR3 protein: CASKYRGSYNEQFF. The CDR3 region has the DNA TGTGCCAGCAAATATCGGGGTTCCTACAATGAGCAGTTCTTC.

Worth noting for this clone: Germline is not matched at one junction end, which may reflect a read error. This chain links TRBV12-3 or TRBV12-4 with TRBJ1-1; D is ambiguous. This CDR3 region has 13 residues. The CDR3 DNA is TGTGCCAGCAGTCCGCCAGTGAAGACTGAAGCTTTCTTT. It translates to CASSPPVKTEAFF.

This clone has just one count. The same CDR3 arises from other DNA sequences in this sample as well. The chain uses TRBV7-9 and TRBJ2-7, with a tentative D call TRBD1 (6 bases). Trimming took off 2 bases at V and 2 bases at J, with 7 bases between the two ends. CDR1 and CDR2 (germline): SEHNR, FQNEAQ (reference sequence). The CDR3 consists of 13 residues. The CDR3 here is CASSLTGPYEQYF. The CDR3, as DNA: TGTGCCAGCAGCTTAACAGGGCCCTACGAGCAGTACTTC.

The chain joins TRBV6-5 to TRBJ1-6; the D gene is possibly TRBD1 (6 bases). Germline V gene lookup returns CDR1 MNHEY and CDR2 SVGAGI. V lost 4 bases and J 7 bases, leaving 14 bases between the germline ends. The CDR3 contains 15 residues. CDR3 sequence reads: CASSLMDSPNSPLHF. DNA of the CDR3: TGTGCCAGCAGTTTGATGGACAGCCCGAATTCACCCCTCCACTTT.

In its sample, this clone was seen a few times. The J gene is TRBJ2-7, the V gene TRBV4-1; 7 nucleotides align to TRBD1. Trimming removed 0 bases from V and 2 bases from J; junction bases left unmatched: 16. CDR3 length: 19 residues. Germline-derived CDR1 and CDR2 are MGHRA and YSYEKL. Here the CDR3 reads CASSQEPTGVDFGAYEQYF. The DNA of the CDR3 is TGCGCCAGCAGCCAAGAGCCTACAGGGGTTGACTTTGGCGCCTACGAGCAGTACTTC.

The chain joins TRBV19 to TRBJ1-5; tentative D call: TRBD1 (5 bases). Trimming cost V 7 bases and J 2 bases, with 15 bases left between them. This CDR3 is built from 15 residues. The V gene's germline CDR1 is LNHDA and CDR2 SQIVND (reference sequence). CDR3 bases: TGTGCCAGTACCCCCTGGGGGGTGGGCAATCAGCCCCAGCATTTT. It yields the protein CASTPWGVGNQPQHF.